Listed here are 8 T cell receptor beta chains from one sample, sequenced in a study of blood T cell repertoires in COVID-19. The protocol was immunoSEQ multiplex PCR, while the TCRdb copy is restricted to in-frame clones and leaves out a portion. Of 300,000 or so clones listed, about 88% were seen once; the top ten hold 1%. The sequencing sample was made of PBMCs or T cells enriched from blood (not recorded which). The source is a woman between 25 and 40 years old who had recovered from COVID-19.

The chain employs TRBV27 and TRBJ1-1; D is perhaps TRBD1 (6 bases). The V end lost 1 base, the J end lost 4 bases, and 13 bases lay between the germline ends. This CDR3 is built from 15 residues. CDR1 is MNHEY and CDR2 is SMNVEV in the germline V gene (reference sequence). CDR3 in DNA: TGTGCCAGCAGTTTATATGGGGGCAGTGGCACTGAAGCTTTCTTT. Protein sequence: CASSLYGGSGTEAFF.

The rearrangement uses TRBV10-3 and TRBJ2-7; TRBD1 is a possible D gene (6 bases). The CDR3 covers 15 residues. Trimming took 0 bases from V and 3 from J, leaving 12 bases between them. Germline assignment: CDR1 ENHRY and CDR2 SYGVKD. The CDR3 coding sequence is TGTGCCATCAGTGAGTCGAATAAACAGGGCTACGAGCAGTACTTC. Translation gives CAISESNKQGYEQYF.

The genes are TRBV2 and TRBJ2-3, with 11 bases aligning to TRBD2. J lost 3 bases, V lost 8 bases, and 16 bases had no gene match. CDR1 is SNHLY and CDR2 is FYNNEI in the germline V gene. CDR3 length: 18 amino acids. This CDR3 reads CASLSGGAGGKSTDTQYF. CDR3 sequence (DNA): TGTGCCAGCCTTAGCGGGGGGGCCGGGGGTAAGAGTACAGATACGCAGTATTTT.

The V gene is TRBV28, the J gene TRBJ1-2, with 7 bases fitting TRBD1. The germline V gene encodes CDR1 MDHEN and CDR2 SYDVKM. V lost 2 bases and J lost 4; bases outside the gene matches: 7. The CDR3 spans 15 residues. DNA of the CDR3: TGTGCCAGCAGTTTAGGAGGGGGCACTGGCTATGGCTACACCTTC. Residues: CASSLGGGTGYGYTF.

The J gene is TRBJ2-3, the V gene TRBV6-2 or TRBV6-3; D perhaps matches TRBD2 (6 bases). CDR1 is MNHEY and CDR2 is SVGEGT in the germline V gene. This CDR3 contains 17 residues. Trimming cost V 4 bases and J 3 bases, with 20 bases left between them. CDR3 DNA: TGTGCCAGCAGTTGGATCGCCGGGGCAGGGAGGACAGATACGCAGTATTTT. The encoded protein is CASSWIAGAGRTDTQYF.

The genes are TRBV4-1 and TRBJ2-7, with 7 bases matching TRBD1. J lost 3 bases, V lost 0 bases, and 2 bases had no gene match. The CDR3 has 14 residues. CDR1 and CDR2 (germline): MGHRA, YSYEKL. The CDR3 spells CASSQENRGYEQYF. The CDR3 coding sequence is TGCGCCAGCAGCCAAGAGAACAGGGGCTACGAGCAGTACTTC.

This chain uses TRBV28 with TRBJ1-2; 8 bases align to TRBD1. Per the germline V gene, CDR1 is MDHEN and CDR2 is SYDVKM. Germline trimming cut 4 bases from V and 7 bases from J; bases unmatched to any gene: 17. This CDR3 contains 17 residues. The CDR3, as DNA: TGTGCCAGCAGTTCCTACAGTACAGCCGGACAGGGAATTGGCTACACCTTC. Translated: CASSSYSTAGQGIGYTF.

The chain joins TRBV6-5 to TRBJ1-4; 9 bases line up with TRBD1. V shed 8 bases, J shed 2 bases, and the junction held 6 bases outside the gene matches. The CDR3 contains 15 residues. CDR1 is MNHEY, CDR2 SVGAGI, per germline. The CDR3 protein is CASHWDRATNEKLFF. CDR3 DNA sequence: TGTGCCAGCCACTGGGACAGGGCCACTAATGAAAAACTGTTTTTT.